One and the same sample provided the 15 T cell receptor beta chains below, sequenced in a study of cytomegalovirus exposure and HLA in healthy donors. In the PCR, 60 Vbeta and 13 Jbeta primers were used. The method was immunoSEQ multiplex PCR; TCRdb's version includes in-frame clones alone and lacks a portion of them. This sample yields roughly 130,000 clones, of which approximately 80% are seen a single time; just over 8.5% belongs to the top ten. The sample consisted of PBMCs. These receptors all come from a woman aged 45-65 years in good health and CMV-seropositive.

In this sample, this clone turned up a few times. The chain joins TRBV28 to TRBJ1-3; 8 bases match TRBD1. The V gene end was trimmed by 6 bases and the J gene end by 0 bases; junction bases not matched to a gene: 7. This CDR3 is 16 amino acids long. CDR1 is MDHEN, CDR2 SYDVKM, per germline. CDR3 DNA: TGTGCCAGCAGCAACCCGGGACAGGACTCTGGAAACACCATATATTTT. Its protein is CASSNPGQDSGNTIYF.

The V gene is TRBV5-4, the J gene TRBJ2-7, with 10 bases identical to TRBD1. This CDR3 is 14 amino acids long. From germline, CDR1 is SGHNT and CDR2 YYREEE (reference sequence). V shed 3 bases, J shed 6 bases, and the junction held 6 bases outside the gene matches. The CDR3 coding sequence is TGTGCCAGCAGCTACCTGACAGGGGGCAGCGAGCAGTACTTC. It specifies CASSYLTGGSEQYF.

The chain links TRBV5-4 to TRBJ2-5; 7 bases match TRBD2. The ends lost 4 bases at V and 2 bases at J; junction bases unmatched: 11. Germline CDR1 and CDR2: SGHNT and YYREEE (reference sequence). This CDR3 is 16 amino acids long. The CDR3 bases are TGTGCCAGCAGCCCTCCGGCCTCTAGCGGACAAGAGACCCAGTACTTC. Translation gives CASSPPASSGQETQYF.

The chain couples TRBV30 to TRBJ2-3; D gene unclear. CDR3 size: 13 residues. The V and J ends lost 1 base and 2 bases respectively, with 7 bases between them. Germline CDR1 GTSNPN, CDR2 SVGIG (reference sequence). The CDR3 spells CAWSGVNTDTQYF. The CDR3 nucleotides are TGTGCCTGGAGTGGAGTTAACACAGATACGCAGTATTTT.

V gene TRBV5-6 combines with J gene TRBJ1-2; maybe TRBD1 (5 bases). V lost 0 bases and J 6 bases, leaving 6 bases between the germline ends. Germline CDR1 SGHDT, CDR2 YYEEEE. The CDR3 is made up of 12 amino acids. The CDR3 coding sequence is TGTGCCAGCAGCTTGGTAGGGGATGGCTACACCTTC. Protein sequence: CASSLVGDGYTF.

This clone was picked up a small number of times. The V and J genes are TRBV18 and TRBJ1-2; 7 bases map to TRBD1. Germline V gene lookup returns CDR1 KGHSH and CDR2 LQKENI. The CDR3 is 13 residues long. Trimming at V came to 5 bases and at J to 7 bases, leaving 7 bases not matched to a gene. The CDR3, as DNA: TGTGCCAGCTCAGTAGACAGGGTTGCTGGCTACACCTTC. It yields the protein CASSVDRVAGYTF.

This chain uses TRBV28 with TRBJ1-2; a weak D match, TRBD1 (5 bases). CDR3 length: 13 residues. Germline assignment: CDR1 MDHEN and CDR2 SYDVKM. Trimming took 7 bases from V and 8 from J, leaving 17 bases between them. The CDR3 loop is CASTLRPGGGYTF. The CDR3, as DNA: TGTGCCAGCACCCTCCGACCGGGGGGGGGCTACACCTTC.

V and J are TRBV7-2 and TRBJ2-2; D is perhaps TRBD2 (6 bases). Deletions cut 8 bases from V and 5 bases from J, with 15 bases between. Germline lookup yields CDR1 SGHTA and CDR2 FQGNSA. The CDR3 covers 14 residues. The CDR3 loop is CASWRDPGTGELFF. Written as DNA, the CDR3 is TGTGCCAGCTGGAGGGATCCCGGAACCGGGGAGCTGTTTTTT. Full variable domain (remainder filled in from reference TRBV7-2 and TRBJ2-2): GAGVSQSPSNKVTEKGKDVELRCDPISGHTALYWYRQSLGQGLEFLIYFQGNSAPDKSGLPSDRFSAERTGGSVSTLTIQRTQQEDSAVYLCASWRDPGTGELFFGEGSRLTVL.

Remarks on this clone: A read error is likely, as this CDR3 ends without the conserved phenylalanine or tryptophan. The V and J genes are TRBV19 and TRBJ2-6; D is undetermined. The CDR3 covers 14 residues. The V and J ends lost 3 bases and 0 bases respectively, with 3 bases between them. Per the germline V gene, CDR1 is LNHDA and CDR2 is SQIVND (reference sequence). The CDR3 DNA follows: TGTGCCAGTAGTATGCCCTCTGGGGCCAACGTCCTGACTTCC. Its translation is CASSMPSGANVLTS.

DNA for the CDR3: TGTGCCAGCAGCTTAGCGAGCGGAACGAACTCCTACGAGCAGTACTTC. This codes for CASSLASGTNSYEQYF. This sequence joins TRBV11-1 and TRBJ2-7; D may be TRBD2 (5 bases). The V and J ends lost 0 bases and 0 bases respectively, with 12 bases between them. CDR3 length: 16 residues. Germline CDR1 is SGHAT and CDR2 is FQDESV (reference sequence).

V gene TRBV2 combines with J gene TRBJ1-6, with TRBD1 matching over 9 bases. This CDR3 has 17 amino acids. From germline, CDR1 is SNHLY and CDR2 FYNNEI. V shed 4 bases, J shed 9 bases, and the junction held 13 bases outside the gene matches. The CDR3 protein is CASSGTGDPFIGSPLHF. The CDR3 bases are TGTGCCAGCAGTGGGACAGGGGACCCCTTTATTGGTTCACCCCTCCACTTT.

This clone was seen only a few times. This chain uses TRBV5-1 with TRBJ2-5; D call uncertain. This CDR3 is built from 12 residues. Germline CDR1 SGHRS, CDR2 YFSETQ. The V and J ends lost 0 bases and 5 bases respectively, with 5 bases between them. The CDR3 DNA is TGCGCCAGCAGCTTGGCCCAGGAGACCCAGTACTTC. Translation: CASSLAQETQYF.

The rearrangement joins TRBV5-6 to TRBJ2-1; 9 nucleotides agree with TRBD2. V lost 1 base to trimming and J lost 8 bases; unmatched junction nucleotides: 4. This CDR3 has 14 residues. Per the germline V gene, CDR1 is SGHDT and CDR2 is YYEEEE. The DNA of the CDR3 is TGTGCCAGCAGCTTGATGCTAGCGGGGTATGAGCAGTTCTTC. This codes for CASSLMLAGYEQFF.

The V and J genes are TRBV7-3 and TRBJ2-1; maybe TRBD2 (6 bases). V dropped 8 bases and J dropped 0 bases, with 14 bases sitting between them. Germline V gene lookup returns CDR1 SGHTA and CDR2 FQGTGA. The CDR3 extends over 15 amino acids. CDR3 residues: CASSGGGSSYNEQFF. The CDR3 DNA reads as TGTGCCAGCTCCGGCGGAGGGAGCTCCTACAATGAGCAGTTCTTC.

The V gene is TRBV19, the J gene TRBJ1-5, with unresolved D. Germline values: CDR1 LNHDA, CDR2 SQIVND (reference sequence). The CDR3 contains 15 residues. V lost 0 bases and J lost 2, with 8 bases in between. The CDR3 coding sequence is TGTGCCAGTAGTATAGAGAGGCTGGGCAATCAGCCCCAGCATTTT. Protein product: CASSIERLGNQPQHF.